This is a list of T cell receptor beta chains from one sample in a study of blood T cell repertoires in COVID-19. The table came from immunoSEQ multiplex PCR; TCRdb's copy has only in-frame clones and leaves some out. The data show some 240,000 clones, roughly 76% seen once. The sequenced material came from peripheral blood. These receptors were taken from a woman aged 80 or over with COVID-19, enrolled during active disease. Each CDR3 is given without its conserved first and last residue. The order of the fields is CDR3 protein, V gene, J gene.

ASSPGGLYEQY	TRBV11-1	TRBJ2-7
ATSRDHRAGANVLT	TRBV15	TRBJ2-6
ASSYWSSINTEAF	TRBV11-2	TRBJ1-1
ASSPTQDGKNIQY	TRBV3-1/TRBV3-2	TRBJ2-4
AWATGVQETQY	TRBV30	TRBJ2-5
ASSPGQLLAKNIQY	TRBV5-6	TRBJ2-4
ASSGQKTSLTGELF	TRBV5-1	TRBJ2-2
ASSSLGSGELF	TRBV6-6	TRBJ2-2
ASTEGGHTEAF	TRBV19	TRBJ1-1
ASSLVGGAEEKLF	TRBV5-5	TRBJ1-4
AISESGSSWTQY	TRBV10-3	TRBJ2-5
ASSPVTDDSGNTIY	TRBV18	TRBJ1-3
ASSSRQYQETQY	TRBV5-1	TRBJ2-5
ASSLRGTYGYT	TRBV11-2	TRBJ1-2
ASRPIGGGNTIY	TRBV6-5	TRBJ1-3
ASSSLNRGVNTEAF	TRBV18	TRBJ1-1
ASSGRDRGAYGYT	TRBV9	TRBJ1-2
ASRLAGSGEQF	TRBV14	TRBJ2-1
ASSQGVSEAF	TRBV7-9	TRBJ1-1
ASSMRQGLTGYGYT	TRBV19	TRBJ1-2
SADSNYGYT	TRBV20-1	TRBJ1-2
ASSMRGESGNEQF	TRBV19	TRBJ2-1
ASSRDLLNSPLH	TRBV11-2	TRBJ1-6
ASSQRREGNTGELF	TRBV7-3	TRBJ2-2
SVRAGGASKLFNTEAF	TRBV29-1	TRBJ1-1
ASSPPGTQY	TRBV6-5	TRBJ2-3
ASRNKGGVSVAF	TRBV3-1/TRBV3-2	TRBJ1-1
ASGHRTTNEKLF	TRBV27	TRBJ1-4
ASSLVRAPREKLF	TRBV28	TRBJ1-4
ASSLTGDSYNEQF	TRBV7-3	TRBJ2-1
ASTGRGEMNTEAF	TRBV6-5	TRBJ1-1
ASSSPDRANNEQF	TRBV5-1	TRBJ2-1
ASSLAGAPGNTIY	TRBV5-4	TRBJ1-3
ASSLRLVSYNEQF	TRBV7-2	TRBJ2-1
ASTRRTDNSPLH	TRBV6-5	TRBJ1-6
ASSLAGKGTQY	TRBV19	TRBJ2-5
ASSSLGGGASNQPQH	TRBV28	TRBJ1-5
ASSLEQGETQY	TRBV11-3	TRBJ2-5